The clone carrying this TCR beta chain came up once. No antigen is known for it. The record originates from a study of CD8 T cells in ankylosing spondylitis. Findings of the study overall: In ankylosing spondylitis blood, a motif of seven to nine highly homologous TCR beta variants appeared characteristic. Significantly higher representation of disease-linked clones was reported for matched ankylosing spondylitis synovial fluid. Disease-linked clones, CD8+, were relatively rare in peripheral blood. Earlier authors reported some of these motif variants in reactive arthritis synovial fluid and blood.

A quantitative 5'-RACE method, one with molecular barcodes, was used to make TCR beta libraries. TCRdb called the 5' RACE reads again in MiXCR, with one record for every CDR3 protein. This sample has about 210,000 distinct CDR3 sequences, with approximately 7.4% found just once. The CDR3 contains 15 residues. Looked up from germline, CDR1 is SQVTM and CDR2 is ANQGSEA. Germline trimming cut 6 bases from V and 6 bases from J; bases unmatched to any gene: 16. The clonotype originates from a male donor with ankylosing spondylitis. The V call is TRBV29-1, the J call TRBJ2-7, with 8 bases fitting TRBD1. The sample taken for sequencing was blood, either unsorted or a sorted T cell fraction (not recorded which). The CDR3 nucleotides read TGCAGCGTCCATACGGGCCAGGGGGCATTGGGCGAGCAGTACTTC. Protein product: CSVHTGQGALGEQYF.